Below, 5 T cell receptor beta chains from the same sample are listed, as sequenced in a study of vaccination effects on CD4 cells after COVID-19. Generated by immunoSEQ multiplex PCR, the TCRdb table keeps only in-frame clones and is missing some. Found here are about 45,000 clones, more than 60% of them singletons; the top ten hold around a third. These receptors lack a known antigen. Antigen-specific CD4+ T cells were expanded (with viral peptide pools) by the ViraFEST assay ahead of sequencing. Isolation of CD4+ T cells took place after approximately 10 days of culture. The person had a PCR-confirmed SARS-CoV-2 infection during March to December 2020. The sample in question was CD4+ T cells from PBMCs cultured with a peptide pool, obtained before COVID-19 vaccination. These receptor sequences come from a human donor who had a prior SARS-CoV-2 infection.

The count of this clone is one. The gene calls are TRBV2 and TRBJ2-5, with 11 nucleotides matching TRBD2. CDR3 length: 15 amino acids. The junction had 9 bases not matched to a gene; V was cut back by 6 bases and J by 6 bases. The germline gives CDR1 SNHLY, CDR2 FYNNEI. The chain's CDR3 is CASSSTSGELKTQYF. The CDR3 bases are TGTGCCAGCAGCTCGACTAGCGGGGAACTGAAGACCCAGTACTTC.

The genes are TRBV5-1 and TRBJ2-5, with 10 bases matching TRBD2. The CDR3 runs 16 residues. Germline V CDR1 and CDR2: SGHRS, YFSETQ. V shed 4 bases, J shed 4 bases, and the junction held 10 bases outside the gene matches. The CDR3 reads CASSPPLAGVGETQYF. CDR3 bases: TGCGCCAGCAGCCCACCGCTAGCGGGAGTTGGAGAGACCCAGTACTTC.

This chain uses TRBV7-2 with TRBJ2-5; 11 bases line up with TRBD2. The CDR3 loop spans 15 amino acids. Trimming took 2 bases from V and 5 from J; bases not matched to a gene: 4. Germline CDR1 and CDR2: SGHTA and FQGNSA. The CDR3 DNA reads as TGTGCCAGCAGCTTAACTAGCGGGAGAGCTGAGACCCAGTACTTC. Translated: CASSLTSGRAETQYF.

The rearrangement links TRBV9 to TRBJ1-4; 7 nucleotides align to TRBD1. Trimming took 2 bases from V and 0 from J; bases not matched to a gene: 1. Germline V gene data show CDR1 as SGDLS and CDR2 as YYNGEE. The CDR3 sequence is 15 residues long. CDR3 loop: CASSVGTATNEKLFF. As DNA, the CDR3 is TGTGCCAGCAGCGTTGGGACAGCAACTAATGAAAAACTGTTTTTT.

The V gene is TRBV9, the J gene TRBJ2-1; 8 positions match TRBD2. J was trimmed by 0 bases and V by 4 bases; bases with no gene match: 9. The V gene's germline CDR1 is SGDLS and CDR2 YYNGEE. CDR3 length equals 17 residues. CDR3 in DNA: TGTGCCAGCAGCCCCCGACTAGCGACACTCTCCTACAATGAGCAGTTCTTC. Its translation: CASSPRLATLSYNEQFF.